A selection of T cell receptor beta chains follows, all from one sample in a study of blood T cell repertoires in COVID-19. The protocol was immunoSEQ multiplex PCR, while the TCRdb copy is restricted to in-frame clones and leaves out a portion. This sample has more than 150,000 clones; over 75% occur once, and the top ten carry about 9.1%. The sample taken for sequencing was peripheral blood. All receptors come from a woman of 80 years or more with acute or convalescent COVID-19. Each CDR3 is given with its conserved first and last residue. D genes are given only for firm matches. Rows may omit the clone size; those that give it use once, few, many or a size class.

V: TRBV12-5
size: .
D: .
J: TRBJ1-1
CDR3: CATLRGVGGTEAFF

V: TRBV4-3
size: .
D: .
J: TRBJ1-2
CDR3: CASSQASGAHYGYTF

V: TRBV3-1/TRBV3-2
size: .
D: .
J: TRBJ2-3
CDR3: CASSPTRGDTQYF

V: TRBV20-1
size: .
D: TRBD1
J: TRBJ1-2
CDR3: CSASGTGGSNYGYTF

V: TRBV9
size: .
D: .
J: TRBJ1-2
CDR3: CASSVEAGLNYGYTF

V: TRBV7-2
size: .
D: .
J: TRBJ2-5
CDR3: CASSWGQQETQYF

V: TRBV7-2
size: few
D: .
J: TRBJ2-2
CDR3: CASSPSPRGRYTGELFF

V: TRBV27
size: once
D: TRBD2
J: TRBJ2-1
CDR3: CASSRRGLALSGRLNEQFF

V: TRBV6-5
size: .
D: TRBD1
J: TRBJ1-2
CDR3: CASRGQGTYGYTF

V: TRBV2
size: .
D: .
J: TRBJ1-2
CDR3: CASSFGLAYGYTF

V: TRBV18
size: few
D: .
J: TRBJ1-1
CDR3: CASSPQRGRTEAFF

V: TRBV19
size: .
D: TRBD1
J: TRBJ1-5
CDR3: CASRSGQSSNQPQHF

V: TRBV5-1
size: .
D: .
J: TRBJ1-1
CDR3: CASSTLGGATEAFF

V: TRBV5-6
size: .
D: TRBD1
J: TRBJ2-5
CDR3: CASRRTGLETQYF

V: TRBV6-5
size: .
D: .
J: TRBJ1-5
CDR3: CASRGGHASNQPQHF

V: TRBV7-2
size: .
D: TRBD2
J: TRBJ2-3
CDR3: CASSPNPGGAPDTQYF

V: TRBV30
size: .
D: TRBD2
J: TRBJ2-1
CDR3: CAWSSSGTSGRPKFF

V: TRBV11-2
size: .
D: .
J: TRBJ2-2
CDR3: CASSFAGMVHTGELFF

V: TRBV5-1
size: once
D: .
J: TRBJ1-1
CDR3: CASSLVGRRETEAFF

V: TRBV9
size: .
D: TRBD1
J: TRBJ1-1
CDR3: CASSPRQGATGEAFF

V: TRBV19
size: .
D: .
J: TRBJ2-1
CDR3: CASRGTSSYNEQFF

V: TRBV2
size: .
D: .
J: TRBJ1-2
CDR3: CASKVGPNYGYTF

V: TRBV9
size: .
D: .
J: TRBJ2-1
CDR3: CASSVEGGSYNEQFF

V: TRBV7-9
size: .
D: TRBD1
J: TRBJ2-7
CDR3: CASTLDRGSSEQYF

V: TRBV10-3
size: .
D: TRBD2
J: TRBJ2-7
CDR3: CAIGPGLAGGQGGEQYF

V: TRBV5-4
size: .
D: .
J: TRBJ1-2
CDR3: CASSPLAPGENYGYTF

V: TRBV5-8
size: .
D: .
J: TRBJ1-5
CDR3: CASSSTGGRNQPQHF

V: TRBV5-1
size: .
D: TRBD1
J: TRBJ2-7
CDR3: CASNLGQVGEQYF

V: TRBV10-3
size: .
D: TRBD1
J: TRBJ1-2
CDR3: CAINDAPGQPNYGYTF

V: TRBV21-1
size: .
D: .
J: TRBJ2-7
CDR3: CASSKVKRNEQYF

V: TRBV19
size: .
D: TRBD1
J: TRBJ1-5
CDR3: CASSIGTGEFGQPQHF

V: TRBV18
size: .
D: .
J: TRBJ1-3
CDR3: CASSPSGAASSGNTIYF

V: TRBV3-1/TRBV3-2
size: .
D: TRBD1
J: TRBJ1-2
CDR3: CASSQTDRGYTF

V: TRBV5-6
size: .
D: .
J: TRBJ1-3
CDR3: CASGQIFSGNTIYF

V: TRBV7-2
size: .
D: .
J: TRBJ1-5
CDR3: CASSLGAGGNQPQHF

V: TRBV6-2/TRBV6-3
size: .
D: .
J: TRBJ1-5
CDR3: CASSYPMTGEASNQPQHF

V: TRBV6-2/TRBV6-3
size: .
D: TRBD2
J: TRBJ2-1
CDR3: CASSYSTSGGHNEQFF